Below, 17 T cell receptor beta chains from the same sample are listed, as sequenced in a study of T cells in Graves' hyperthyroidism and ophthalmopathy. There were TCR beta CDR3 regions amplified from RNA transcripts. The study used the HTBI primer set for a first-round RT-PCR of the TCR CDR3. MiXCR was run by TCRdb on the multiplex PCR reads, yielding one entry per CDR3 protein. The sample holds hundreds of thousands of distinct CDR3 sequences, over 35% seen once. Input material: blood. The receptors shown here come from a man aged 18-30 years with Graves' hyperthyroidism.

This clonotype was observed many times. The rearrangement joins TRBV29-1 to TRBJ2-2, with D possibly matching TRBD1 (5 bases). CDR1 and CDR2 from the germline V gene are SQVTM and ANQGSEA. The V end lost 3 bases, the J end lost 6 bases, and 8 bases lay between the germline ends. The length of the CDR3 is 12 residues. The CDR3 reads CSVDLGAGELFF. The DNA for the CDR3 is TGCAGCGTTGACCTAGGGGCCGGGGAGCTGTTTTTT.

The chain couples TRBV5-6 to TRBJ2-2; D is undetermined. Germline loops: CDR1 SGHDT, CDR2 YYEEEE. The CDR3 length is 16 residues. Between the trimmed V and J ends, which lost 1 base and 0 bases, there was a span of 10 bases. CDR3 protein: CASSLKRTSNTGELFF. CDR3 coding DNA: TGTGCCAGCAGCTTGAAAAGGACCTCGAACACCGGGGAGCTGTTTTTT.

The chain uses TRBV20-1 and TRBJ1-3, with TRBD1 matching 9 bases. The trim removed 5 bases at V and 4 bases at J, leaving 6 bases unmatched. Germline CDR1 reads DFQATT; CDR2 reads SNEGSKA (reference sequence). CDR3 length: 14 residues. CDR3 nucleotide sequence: TGCAGTGCTCTAACAGGGGGCGCCGGAAACACCATATATTTT. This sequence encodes CSALTGGAGNTIYF.

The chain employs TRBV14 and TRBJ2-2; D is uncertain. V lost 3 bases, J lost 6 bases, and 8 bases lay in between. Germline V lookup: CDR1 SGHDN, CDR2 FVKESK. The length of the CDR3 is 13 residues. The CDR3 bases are TGTGCCAGCAGCCACGGAGCCCCCGGGGAGCTGTTTTTT. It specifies CASSHGAPGELFF.

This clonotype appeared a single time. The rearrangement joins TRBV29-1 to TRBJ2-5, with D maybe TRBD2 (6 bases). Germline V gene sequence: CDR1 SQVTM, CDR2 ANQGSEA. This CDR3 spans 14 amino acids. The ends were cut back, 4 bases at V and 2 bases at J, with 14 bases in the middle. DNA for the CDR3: TGCAGCGTTGGGGGAGGCAGATCACAAGAGACCCAGTACTTC. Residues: CSVGGGRSQETQYF.

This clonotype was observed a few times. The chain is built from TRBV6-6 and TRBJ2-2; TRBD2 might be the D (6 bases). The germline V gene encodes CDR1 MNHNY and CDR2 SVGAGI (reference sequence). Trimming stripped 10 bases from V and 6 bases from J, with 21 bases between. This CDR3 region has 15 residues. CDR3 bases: TGTGCCACCTTGGAGGCCGCGGGGTCGTCCGGGGAGCTGTTTTTT. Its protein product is CATLEAAGSSGELFF.

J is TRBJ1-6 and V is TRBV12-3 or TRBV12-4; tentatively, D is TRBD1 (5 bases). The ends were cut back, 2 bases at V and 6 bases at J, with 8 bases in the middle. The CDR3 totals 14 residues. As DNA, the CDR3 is TGTGCCAGCAGTTTACCAGGGTCTAATTCACCCCTCCACTTT. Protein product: CASSLPGSNSPLHF.

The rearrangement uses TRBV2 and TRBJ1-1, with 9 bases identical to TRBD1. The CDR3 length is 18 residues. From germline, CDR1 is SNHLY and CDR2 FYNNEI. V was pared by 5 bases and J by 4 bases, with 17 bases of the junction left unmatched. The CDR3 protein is CASSFPRTGGKRGTEAFF. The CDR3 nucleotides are TGTGCCAGCAGTTTCCCGAGAACAGGGGGCAAACGGGGCACTGAAGCTTTCTTT.

CDR3 amino acids: CATLRGGQPQHF. In DNA, the CDR3 is TGTGCCACCCTAAGGGGTGGTCAGCCCCAGCATTTT. This chain joins TRBV10-3 and TRBJ1-5, with D possibly TRBD1 on 5 matching bases. The length of the CDR3 is 12 residues. Germline assignment: CDR1 ENHRY and CDR2 SYGVKD. V was clipped by 10 bases and J by 6 bases, with 13 bases between them.

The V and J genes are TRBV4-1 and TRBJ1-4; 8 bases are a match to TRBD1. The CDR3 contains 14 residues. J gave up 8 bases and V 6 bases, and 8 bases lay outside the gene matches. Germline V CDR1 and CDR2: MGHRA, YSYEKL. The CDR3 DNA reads TGCGCCAGCAGACACACAGGGGGAGAGGAAAAACTGTTTTTT. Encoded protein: CASRHTGGEEKLFF.

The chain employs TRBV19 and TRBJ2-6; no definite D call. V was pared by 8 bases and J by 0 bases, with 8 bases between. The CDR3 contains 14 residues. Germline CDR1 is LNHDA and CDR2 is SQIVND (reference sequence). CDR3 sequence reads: CASFEGSGANVLTF. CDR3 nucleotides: TGTGCCAGTTTCGAAGGCTCTGGGGCCAACGTCCTGACTTTC.

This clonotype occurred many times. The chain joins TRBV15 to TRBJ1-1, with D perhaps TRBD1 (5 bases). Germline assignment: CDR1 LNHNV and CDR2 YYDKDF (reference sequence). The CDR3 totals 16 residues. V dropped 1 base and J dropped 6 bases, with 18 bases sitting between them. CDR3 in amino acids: CATSRGFGAGLAEAFF. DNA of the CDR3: TGTGCCACCAGCAGAGGGTTCGGGGCCGGTTTGGCTGAAGCTTTCTTT.

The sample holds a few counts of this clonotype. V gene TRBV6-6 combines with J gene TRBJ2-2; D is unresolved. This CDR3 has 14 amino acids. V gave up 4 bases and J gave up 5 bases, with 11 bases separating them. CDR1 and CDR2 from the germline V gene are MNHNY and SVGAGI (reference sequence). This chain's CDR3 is CASSSRTRTGELFF. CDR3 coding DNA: TGTGCCAGCAGTTCGAGGACGCGGACCGGGGAGCTGTTTTTT.

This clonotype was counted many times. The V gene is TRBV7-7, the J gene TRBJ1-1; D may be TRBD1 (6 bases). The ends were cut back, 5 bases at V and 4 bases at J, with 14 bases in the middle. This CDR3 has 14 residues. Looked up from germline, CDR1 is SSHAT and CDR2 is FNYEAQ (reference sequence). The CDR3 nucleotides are TGTGCCAGCAGCGGAACAGGGTCGGTCACTGAAGCTTTCTTT. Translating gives CASSGTGSVTEAFF.

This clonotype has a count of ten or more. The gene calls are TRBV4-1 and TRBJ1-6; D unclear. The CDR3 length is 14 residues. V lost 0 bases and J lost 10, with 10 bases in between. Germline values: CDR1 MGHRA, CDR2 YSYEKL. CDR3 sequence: CASSQERTGSPLHF. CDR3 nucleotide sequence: TGCGCCAGCAGCCAAGAGCGAACGGGCTCACCCCTCCACTTT.

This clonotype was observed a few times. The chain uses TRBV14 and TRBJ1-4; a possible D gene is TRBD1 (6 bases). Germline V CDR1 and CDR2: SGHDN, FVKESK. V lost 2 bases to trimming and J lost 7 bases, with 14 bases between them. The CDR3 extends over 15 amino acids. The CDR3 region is CASSQSLDSSEKLFF. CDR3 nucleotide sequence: TGTGCCAGCAGCCAATCGCTGGACAGCAGTGAAAAACTGTTTTTT.

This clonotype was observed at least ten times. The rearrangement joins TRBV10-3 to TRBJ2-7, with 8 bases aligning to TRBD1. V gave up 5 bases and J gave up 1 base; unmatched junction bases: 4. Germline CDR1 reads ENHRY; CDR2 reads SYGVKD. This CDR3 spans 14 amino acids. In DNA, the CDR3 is TGTGCCATCAGTTCCGGGACAGGTTCCTACGAGCAGTACTTC. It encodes CAISSGTGSYEQYF.